These 7 T cell receptor beta chains came from one sample sequenced in a study of control samples from healthy donors and cancer patients. Only in-frame clones appear in the TCRdb table, and some are missing; sequencing was by immunoSEQ multiplex PCR. The top ten clones hold more than 2% of a sample with more than 150,000 clones, roughly 92% of them seen once. Source material: blood. These receptors came from a man aged 45-65 years in good health.

The chain joins TRBV7-9 to TRBJ2-7, with 7 positions matching TRBD1. The J segment lost 2 bases and the V segment lost 5 bases, leaving 6 bases of the junction unmatched. The CDR3 runs 14 residues. The germline gives CDR1 SEHNR, CDR2 FQNEAQ (reference sequence). The CDR3, as DNA: TGTGCCAGCAGCCACCGGGACAGAGCCTACGAGCAGTACTTC. Protein product: CASSHRDRAYEQYF.

The chain uses TRBV6-6 and TRBJ2-1; 10 positions agree with TRBD2. There are 16 residues in the CDR3. CDR1 and CDR2 from the germline V gene are MNHNY and SVGAGI (reference sequence). J was trimmed by 3 bases and V by 6 bases; bases with no gene match: 8. This CDR3 is CASRGMVAGGYNEQFF. The CDR3 nucleotides are TGTGCCAGCAGGGGAATGGTAGCGGGGGGCTACAATGAGCAGTTCTTC.

V gene TRBV18 combines with J gene TRBJ2-1; D remains unclear. This CDR3 has 13 residues. V was clipped by 2 bases and J by 3 bases, with 5 bases between them. Germline V CDR1 and CDR2: KGHSH, LQKENI. CDR3 loop: CASSPGNYNEQFF. The DNA for the CDR3 is TGTGCCAGCTCACCAGGGAACTACAATGAGCAGTTCTTC.

The CDR3 here is CASSPTGGAGNTIYF. CDR3 sequence (DNA): TGTGCCAGCAGCCCCACCGGGGGGGCAGGAAACACCATATATTTT. The genes are TRBV9 and TRBJ1-3; tentative D call: TRBD1 (6 bases). The CDR3 extends over 15 amino acids. Per the germline V gene, CDR1 is SGDLS and CDR2 is YYNGEE. Deletions cut 4 bases from V and 4 bases from J, with 15 bases between.

The chain carries TRBV7-9 and TRBJ2-3; possibly TRBD2 for D (5 bases). The CDR3 is 14 residues long. V was pared by 2 bases and J by 0 bases, with 6 bases between. CDR1 and CDR2 (germline): SEHNR, FQNEAQ (reference sequence). The CDR3 bases are TGTGCCAGCAGCTTAAGACTAAGCACAGATACGCAGTATTTT. Translated: CASSLRLSTDTQYF. Using reference TRBV7-9 and TRBJ2-3 for the parts outside the CDR3, the full variable domain is DTGVSQNPRHKITKRGQNVTFRCDPISEHNRLYWYRQTLGQGPEFLTYFQNEAQLEKSRLLSDRFSAERPKGSFSTLEIQRTEQGDSAMYLCASSLRLSTDTQYFGPGTRLTVL.

The V and J genes are TRBV24-1 and TRBJ1-1, with D uncertain. CDR1 and CDR2 (germline): KGHDR, SFDVKD. Trimming stripped 9 bases from V and 2 bases from J, with 9 bases between. The CDR3 contains 12 residues. CDR3 sequence reads: CATSRGNTEAFF. Here the CDR3 DNA reads TGTGCCACCTCCCGGGGAAACACTGAAGCTTTCTTT.

This clone was picked up one time. V usage is TRBV6-6 and J usage is TRBJ1-1; TRBD1 might be the D (5 bases). V was pared by 9 bases and J by 1 base, with 9 bases between. Germline assignment: CDR1 MNHNY and CDR2 SVGAGI (reference sequence). The CDR3 consists of 12 residues. The CDR3 region is CASRTPNTEAFF. In DNA form, the CDR3 reads TGTGCCAGTCGGACACCGAACACTGAAGCTTTCTTT.